Following are 16 T cell receptor beta chains from one sample sequenced in a study of blood T cells in healthy people across ages. Together with a sample-barcoded 5' primer, a J-beta primer mix was included in a second PCR lasting roughly 6 to 12 cycles. TCRdb re-called the 5' RACE reads with MiXCR, one entry per CDR3 protein. The sample shows over 1,500,000 distinct CDR3 sequences, approximately 39% of them seen only once. Sequenced sample: blood. All receptors derive from a human donor in good health.

This clonotype was observed many times. The CDR3 is CASSLGVKETQYF. The CDR3, as DNA: TGTGCCAGCAGCTTGGGGGTCAAAGAGACCCAGTACTTC. The chain uses TRBV11-3 and TRBJ2-5; D could derive from TRBD1 or TRBD2 (5 bases each). V lost 3 bases, J lost 3 bases, and 8 bases lay in between. CDR1 is SGHNT and CDR2 is YENEEA in the germline V gene. The CDR3 length is 13 residues.

The rearrangement uses TRBV6-2 or TRBV6-3 and TRBJ1-2; 7 nucleotides match TRBD1. The CDR3 is made up of 14 amino acids. Germline trimming cut 7 bases from V and 4 bases from J; bases unmatched to any gene: 9. Germline V gene sequence: CDR1 MNHEY, CDR2 SVGEGT. As DNA, the CDR3 is TGTGCCAGCACATCCCCGGGACAGATCTATGGCTACACCTTC. This encodes CASTSPGQIYGYTF.

This clonotype came up a few times. The chain links TRBV6-5 to TRBJ1-5; D ambiguous. Germline-derived CDR1 and CDR2 are MNHEY and SVGAGI. V lost 6 bases and J lost 3, with 6 bases in between. The CDR3 totals 12 residues. The CDR3 nucleotides read TGTGCCAGCAGGTCTGTCAATCAGCCCCAGCATTTT. As protein: CASRSVNQPQHF.

This rearrangement joins TRBV7-2 to TRBJ1-2, with 12 nucleotides matching TRBD1. This CDR3 comprises 20 residues. The V segment lost 0 bases and the J segment 2 bases; nucleotides outside the gene matches: 13. Germline CDR1 and CDR2: SGHTA and FQGNSA. The CDR3 DNA reads as TGTGCCAGCAGCTTAGCCCCTACCGGGACAGGGGGCCGAATCAACTATGGCTACACCTTC. This codes for CASSLAPTGTGGRINYGYTF.

The genes are TRBV29-1 and TRBJ2-7; D possibly corresponds to TRBD1 (5 bases). The germline CDR1 and CDR2 sequences are SQVTM and ANQGSEA. This CDR3 has 13 residues. Trimming shortened V by 7 bases and J by 0 bases, and 13 bases separated the two germline ends. The CDR3 DNA reads TGCAGCGCCCGAAGGGGCAGCTCCTACGAGCAGTACTTC. It specifies CSARRGSSYEQYF.

This clonotype was seen a handful of times. The rearrangement joins TRBV7-6 to TRBJ2-7; D might be TRBD2 (6 bases). In germline, CDR1 is SGHVS, CDR2 FNYEAQ. With 4 bases removed from V and 3 bases from J, the gap between germline ends came to 13 bases. The CDR3 contains 14 residues. The CDR3 sequence: CASSSGRRDYEQYF. In nucleotides, the CDR3 is TGTGCCAGCAGCTCCGGTCGGCGGGACTACGAGCAGTACTTC.

Written as DNA, the CDR3 is TGTGCCATCAGTGAGTCGCTTTTCTCTAGGGATAGCAATCAGCCCCAGCATTTT. Its translation is CAISESLFSRDSNQPQHF. The genes are TRBV10-3 and TRBJ1-5; D gene unclear. The germline V gene has CDR1 ENHRY and CDR2 SYGVKD. Trimming took 0 bases from V and 0 from J, leaving 15 bases between them. The CDR3 sequence is 18 residues long.

This clonotype occurred many times. This sequence joins TRBV7-2 and TRBJ2-3; weak D call: TRBD1 (6 bases). The CDR3 consists of 14 residues. The V end was cut by 1 base, the J end by 6 bases, with 11 bases between. Germline values: CDR1 SGHTA, CDR2 FQGNSA. In DNA form, the CDR3 reads TGTGCCAGCAGCTTAGGCACAGGGATTGATACGCAGTATTTT. Amino acids: CASSLGTGIDTQYF.

This sequence joins TRBV4-2 and TRBJ2-5; possibly TRBD2 for D (6 bases). The CDR3 spans 14 residues. Trimming cost V 1 base and J 5 bases, with 11 bases left between them. From germline, CDR1 is LGHNA and CDR2 YNFKEQ. The CDR3 region has the DNA TGTGCCAGCAGCCAAGTTGGAGGGGCCGAGACCCAGTACTTC. Translated, it gives CASSQVGGAETQYF.

This clonotype was seen a handful of times. The rearrangement links TRBV5-1 to TRBJ2-3; D is unresolved. Germline CDR1 and CDR2: SGHRS and YFSETQ. Trimming pared 1 base from V and 2 bases from J, leaving 11 bases between. This CDR3 region has 15 residues. The CDR3 nucleotides read TGCGCCAGCAGCTTGTACAGTCCACCCACAGATACGCAGTATTTT. The encoded protein is CASSLYSPPTDTQYF.

This clonotype was found a few times. The junction departs from the called germline gene at one end, perhaps through a read error. The rearrangement links TRBV7-9 to TRBJ2-7; 7 bases are shared with TRBD1. The J call is doubtful: the DNA matches TRBJ2-5 better. The CDR3 is 14 amino acids. Germline-derived CDR1 and CDR2 are SEHNR and FQNEAQ (reference sequence). Here the CDR3 reads CASSTLGQQGTQYF. In DNA form, the CDR3 reads TGTGCCAGCAGCACCTTGGGACAGCAAGGGACCCAGTACTTC.

The chain carries TRBV12-3 or TRBV12-4 and TRBJ2-1; D is unclear. Between the trimmed V and J ends, which lost 2 bases and 7 bases, there was a span of 6 bases. The CDR3 consists of 12 residues. The CDR3 loop is CASSLMTNEQFF. CDR3 sequence (DNA): TGTGCCAGCAGTTTAATGACGAATGAGCAGTTCTTC.

This sequence joins TRBV10-3 and TRBJ2-3; D gene uncertain. Trimming pared 4 bases from V and 0 bases from J, leaving 5 bases between. Germline-derived CDR1 and CDR2 are ENHRY and SYGVKD. This CDR3 has 13 amino acids. The CDR3 bases are TGTGCCATCAGTGTTCTAAGCACAGATACGCAGTATTTT. This sequence encodes CAISVLSTDTQYF.

The sample holds many counts of this clonotype. The chain employs TRBV27 and TRBJ2-7; maybe TRBD1 (5 bases). Germline values: CDR1 MNHEY, CDR2 SMNVEV (reference sequence). The CDR3 covers 13 residues. Trimming left V 6 bases short and J 2 bases short, with 11 bases between. The CDR3 nucleotides are TGTGCCAGCAGACCCGCAGGGACCTACGAGCAGTACTTC. Protein: CASRPAGTYEQYF.

This clonotype appeared a single time. The gene calls are TRBV6-5 and TRBJ1-1; 9 bases match TRBD1. The CDR3 loop spans 13 amino acids. V was clipped by 11 bases and J by 6 bases; unmatched bases: 10. The germline V gene encodes CDR1 MNHEY and CDR2 SVGAGI. CDR3: CAGKTGGIPEAFF. Written as DNA, the CDR3 is TGTGCCGGTAAGACAGGGGGGATTCCTGAAGCTTTCTTT.

The rearrangement joins TRBV28 to TRBJ1-3; D uncertain. The germline CDR1 and CDR2 sequences are MDHEN and SYDVKM. Trimming removed 6 bases from V and 4 bases from J, with 16 bases in between. This CDR3 has 15 amino acids. The CDR3 spells CASRNVPLGGNTIYF. The CDR3 DNA reads TGTGCCAGCAGAAACGTACCTCTGGGGGGAAACACCATATATTTT.